These 27 T cell receptor beta chains were all obtained from the same sample, sequenced in a study of graft-versus-host responses after intestinal transplantation. Profiled with immunoSEQ multiplex PCR; TCRdb holds only in-frame clones, not every one. This sample has roughly 90,000 clones, with about 87% found just once. Their specific antigens are unknown. This sample comprised unstimulated CD4+ T cells sorted from spleen or lymph node cells, obtained before transplant. All receptors come from a human donor who was the organ donor for an intestinal transplant.

The V and J genes are TRBV11-1 and TRBJ1-1, with TRBD1 as a possible D gene (5 bases). Germline V gives CDR1 SGHAT, CDR2 FQDESV (reference sequence). This CDR3 comprises 12 residues. The ends were cut back, 5 bases at V and 5 bases at J, with 9 bases in the middle. The chain's CDR3 is CASSLRGTEAFF. The CDR3 DNA reads as TGTGCCAGCAGCCTCCGGGGGACTGAAGCTTTCTTT. Using reference TRBV11-1 and TRBJ1-1 for the parts outside the CDR3, the full variable domain is EAEVAQSPRYKITEKSQAVAFWCDPISGHATLYWYRQILGQGPELLVQFQDESVVDDSQLPKDRFSAERLKGVDSTLKIQPAELGDSAMYLCASSLRGTEAFFGQGTRLTVV.

The rearrangement links TRBV10-3 to TRBJ2-1; D is perhaps TRBD2 (7 bases). This CDR3 spans 15 amino acids. The germline V and J ends were trimmed by 3 bases and 7 bases, with 16 bases remaining between them. The germline V gene encodes CDR1 ENHRY and CDR2 SYGVKD. The CDR3 spells CAISERGRAENEQFF. The CDR3 DNA sequence: TGTGCCATCAGTGAAAGGGGGAGGGCCGAAAATGAGCAGTTCTTC.

There are a few counts of this clone. The sample contains more than one DNA sequence encoding this CDR3. The genes are TRBV7-9 and TRBJ1-1; D unclear. Trimming stripped 1 base from V and 4 bases from J, with 7 bases between. From germline, CDR1 is SEHNR and CDR2 FQNEAQ (reference sequence). CDR3 length: 13 amino acids. The CDR3 nucleotides are TGTGCCAGCAGCTTAGAGGGAGGCACTGAAGCTTTCTTT. Residues: CASSLEGGTEAFF. Drawing the rest from reference TRBV7-9 and TRBJ1-1, the complete variable domain is DTGVSQNPRHKITKRGQNVTFRCDPISEHNRLYWYRQTLGQGPEFLTYFQNEAQLEKSRLLSDRFSAERPKGSFSTLEIQRTEQGDSAMYLCASSLEGGTEAFFGQGTRLTVV.

This sequence joins TRBV15 and TRBJ2-5; 9 nucleotides line up with TRBD1. This CDR3 contains 16 residues. From germline, CDR1 is LNHNV and CDR2 YYDKDF (reference sequence). V was pared by 2 bases and J by 5 bases, with 9 bases of the junction left unmatched. The CDR3 nucleotides read TGTGCCACCAGCAGACCGACAGGGGGGAGGTTGGAGACCCAGTACTTC. It is translated as CATSRPTGGRLETQYF. Using reference TRBV15 and TRBJ2-5 for the parts outside the CDR3, the full variable domain is DAMVIQNPRYQVTQFGKPVTLSCSQTLNHNVMYWYQQKSSQAPKLLFHYYDKDFNNEADTPDNFQSRRPNTSFCFLDIRSPGLGDTAMYLCATSRPTGGRLETQYFGPGTRLLVL.

This CDR3 is CASSSRANRGQYEQYF. CDR3 DNA sequence: TGTGCCAGCAGCTCCAGAGCGAATAGGGGGCAGTACGAGCAGTACTTC. V gene TRBV11-3 combines with J gene TRBJ2-7; 7 bases line up with TRBD1. Germline values: CDR1 SGHNT, CDR2 YENEEA. With V trimmed by 4 bases and J by 4 bases, 13 bases remained unmatched. The length of the CDR3 is 16 residues.

Only one count was recorded for this clone. The J gene is TRBJ2-1, the V gene TRBV5-1; TRBD2 might be the D (6 bases). With 5 bases removed from V and 2 bases from J, the gap between germline ends came to 14 bases. Germline values: CDR1 SGHRS, CDR2 YFSETQ. The CDR3 is 15 amino acids. CDR3 bases: TGCGCCAGCAGGGGATTGGGGGGAGCCTACAATGAGCAGTTCTTC. As protein: CASRGLGGAYNEQFF. The full variable domain, completed using reference TRBV5-1 and TRBJ2-1, is KAGVTQTPRYLIKTRGQQVTLSCSPISGHRSVSWYQQTPGQGLQFLFEYFSETQRNKGNFPGRFSGRQFSNSRSEMNVSTLELGDSALYLCASRGLGGAYNEQFFGPGTRLTVL.

The CDR3 DNA follows: TGTGCCAGCAGTTTCGGGGGAGGGGGCTCCTACAATGAGCAGTTCTTC. It codes for CASSFGGGGSYNEQFF. The chain uses TRBV28 and TRBJ2-1, with D tentatively TRBD2 (7 bases). Germline CDR1 reads MDHEN; CDR2 reads SYDVKM. This CDR3 contains 16 residues. Trimming took off 3 bases at V and 0 bases at J, with 12 bases between the two ends.

As regards this clone: The identical CDR3 is also encoded by other nucleotide sequences in the sample. This chain links TRBV7-2 with TRBJ2-7, with D possibly being TRBD2 (5 bases). Per the germline V gene, CDR1 is SGHTA and CDR2 is FQGNSA. V was cut by 3 bases and J by 4 bases, with 7 bases left in between. The CDR3 runs to 12 residues. CDR3 residues: CASSLLAYEQYF. CDR3 coding DNA: TGTGCCAGCAGCTTGCTAGCTTACGAGCAGTACTTC.

The V call is TRBV5-1, the J call TRBJ2-3; 15 nucleotides agree with TRBD2. J gave up 5 bases and V 7 bases, and 14 bases lay outside the gene matches. The CDR3 contains 18 residues. The germline V gene encodes CDR1 SGHRS and CDR2 YFSETQ. The CDR3 protein is CASQTTGLAGGLIDTQYF. The DNA for the CDR3 is TGCGCCAGCCAAACAACCGGACTAGCGGGGGGGCTTATAGATACGCAGTATTTT.

The V and J genes are TRBV19 and TRBJ2-6; D is ambiguous. CDR1 is LNHDA and CDR2 is SQIVND in the germline V gene (reference sequence). V lost 7 bases to trimming and J lost 1 base, with 11 bases between them. The CDR3 consists of 15 residues. The CDR3 region is CASTPRGSGANVLTF. As DNA, the CDR3 is TGTGCCAGTACCCCAAGAGGATCTGGGGCCAACGTCCTGACTTTC.

This clone was seen only once. This chain connects TRBV5-1 to TRBJ2-5; 9 bases align to TRBD1. The CDR3 totals 14 residues. CDR1 is SGHRS, CDR2 YFSETQ, per germline. V shed 0 bases and J 3 bases; nucleotides not matched to a gene: 0. The CDR3 reads CASSLGTGEETQYF. The CDR3 nucleotides are TGCGCCAGCAGCTTGGGGACAGGGGAAGAGACCCAGTACTTC. The whole variable domain, remainder taken from reference TRBV5-1 and TRBJ2-5, is KAGVTQTPRYLIKTRGQQVTLSCSPISGHRSVSWYQQTPGQGLQFLFEYFSETQRNKGNFPGRFSGRQFSNSRSEMNVSTLELGDSALYLCASSLGTGEETQYFGPGTRLLVL.

The chain combines TRBV5-1 with TRBJ2-3; D remains unclear. This CDR3 comprises 13 residues. From germline, CDR1 is SGHRS and CDR2 YFSETQ. The V gene lost 0 bases and the J gene lost 4 bases, with 6 bases spanning the gap. Here the CDR3 DNA reads TGCGCCAGCAGCTTGGGCGGCGCAGATACGCAGTATTTT. The encoded protein is CASSLGGADTQYF. Variable domain in full (rest from reference TRBV5-1 and TRBJ2-3): KAGVTQTPRYLIKTRGQQVTLSCSPISGHRSVSWYQQTPGQGLQFLFEYFSETQRNKGNFPGRFSGRQFSNSRSEMNVSTLELGDSALYLCASSLGGADTQYFGPGTRLTVL.

V is TRBV4-3 and J is TRBJ2-1, with D possibly TRBD2 on 5 matching bases. CDR3 length: 13 residues. Per the germline V gene, CDR1 is LGHNA and CDR2 is YSLEER. V lost 4 bases, J lost 4 bases, and 8 bases lay in between. This chain's CDR3 is CASSRPGYNEQFF. As DNA, the CDR3 is TGCGCCAGCAGCCGGCCGGGGTACAATGAGCAGTTCTTC.

The chain combines TRBV2 with TRBJ1-1, with D perhaps matching TRBD1 (5 bases). Trimming took off 6 bases at V and 0 bases at J, with 8 bases between the two ends. The CDR3 is made up of 13 amino acids. Germline loops: CDR1 SNHLY, CDR2 FYNNEI. CDR3 nucleotide sequence: TGTGCCAGCAGGACAGAATTGAACACTGAAGCTTTCTTT. Amino acid sequence: CASRTELNTEAFF.

The chain combines TRBV1 with TRBJ2-1; TRBD1 was called by the table and not checked on the DNA. TRBV1 is a documented pseudogene. CDR3 size: 13 residues. Here the CDR3 reads CTSSCQGKSEQFF. The CDR3 region has the DNA TGCACCAGCAGCTGCCAGGGGAAAAGCGAGCAGTTCTTC.

The rearrangement joins TRBV5-6 to TRBJ2-7, with 9 bases identical to TRBD2. CDR3 length: 13 residues. The V gene end was trimmed by 2 bases and the J gene end by 10 bases; junction bases not matched to a gene: 7. In germline, CDR1 is SGHDT, CDR2 YYEEEE. The DNA of the CDR3 is TGTGCCAGCAGCTTACCTAGCGGGATAAGTCAGTACTTC. It yields the protein CASSLPSGISQYF.

The J gene is TRBJ2-5, the V gene TRBV2, with 7 bases identical to TRBD1. Germline values: CDR1 SNHLY, CDR2 FYNNEI. V shed 7 bases and J 3 bases; nucleotides not matched to a gene: 8. The CDR3 runs 14 residues. The CDR3, as DNA: TGTGCCAGCACCCCGGGACAGACAAAAGAGACCCAGTACTTC. Translating gives CASTPGQTKETQYF.

The chain joins TRBV30 to TRBJ1-5; D not certain. V lost 2 bases to trimming and J lost 7 bases, with 12 bases between them. Germline V lookup: CDR1 GTSNPN, CDR2 SVGIG (reference sequence). The CDR3 length is 13 residues. CDR3 residues: CAWSSGAGQPQHF. In DNA form, the CDR3 reads TGTGCCTGGAGTAGTGGCGCCGGGCAGCCCCAGCATTTT. Combining the CDR3 with reference TRBV30 and TRBJ1-5 gives the whole variable domain SQTIHQWPATLVQPVGSPLSLECTVEGTSNPNLYWYRQAAGRGLQLLFYSVGIGQISSEVPQNLSASRPQDRQFILSSKKLLLSDSGFYLCAWSSGAGQPQHFGDGTRLSIL.

The sample holds a few counts of this clone. This sequence joins TRBV5-1 and TRBJ2-4, with TRBD1 matching 8 bases. This CDR3 comprises 18 residues. Germline loops: CDR1 SGHRS, CDR2 YFSETQ. V gave up 4 bases and J gave up 1 base; unmatched junction bases: 13. This chain's CDR3 is CASSLPDRGLRAKNIQYF. CDR3 coding DNA: TGCGCCAGCAGCCTACCCGACAGGGGATTAAGGGCCAAAAACATTCAGTACTTC.

This chain connects TRBV6-5 to TRBJ2-3, with 7 nucleotides matching TRBD2. The CDR3 runs to 15 residues. J was trimmed by 6 bases and V by 2 bases; bases with no gene match: 8. Germline V CDR1 and CDR2: MNHEY, SVGAGI. The CDR3 sequence: CASSYGRALRDTQYF. In DNA, the CDR3 is TGTGCCAGCAGTTACGGGAGGGCCCTCCGGGATACGCAGTATTTT.

The J gene is TRBJ2-7, the V gene TRBV9; 11 bases agree with TRBD2. The CDR3 contains 14 residues. V shed 0 bases, J shed 8 bases, and the junction held 4 bases outside the gene matches. Per germline, CDR1 SGDLS and CDR2 YYNGEE. The CDR3 sequence: CASSVDLAGGQQYF. CDR3 sequence (DNA): TGTGCCAGCAGCGTAGATCTAGCGGGAGGCCAGCAGTACTTC.

The J gene is TRBJ2-2, the V gene TRBV6-6; 11 bases match TRBD2. Germline V CDR1 and CDR2: MNHNY, SVGAGI (reference sequence). With 2 bases clipped from V and 6 bases from J, the junction kept 2 bases outside the gene matches. The CDR3 loop spans 15 amino acids. In DNA, the CDR3 is TGTGCCAGCAGTTACCGGACTAGCGGGTCCGGGGAGCTGTTTTTT. Residues: CASSYRTSGSGELFF.

This clone was observed a single time. The V and J genes are TRBV25-1 and TRBJ2-5, with 13 bases aligning to TRBD2. J lost 1 base, V lost 6 bases, and 5 bases had no gene match. Germline values: CDR1 MGHDK, CDR2 SYGVNS. The CDR3 covers 16 residues. In DNA, the CDR3 is TGTGCCAGCAGCCGACTAGCGGGGGGCCCCCAAGAGACCCAGTACTTC. Translated: CASSRLAGGPQETQYF. The full variable domain, its missing parts supplied by reference TRBV25-1 and TRBJ2-5, is EADIYQTPRYLVIGTGKKITLECSQTMGHDKMYWYQQDPGMELHLIHYSYGVNSTEKGDLSSESTVSRIRTEHFPLTLESARPSHTSQYLCASSRLAGGPQETQYFGPGTRLLVL.

This clone was counted a single time. CDR3 sequence reads: CASSWGQGHYSNQPQHF. CDR3 DNA: TGTGCCAGCAGTTGGGGACAGGGACACTATAGCAATCAGCCCCAGCATTTT. The gene calls are TRBV28 and TRBJ1-5; TRBD1 agrees at 9 bases. Germline-derived CDR1 and CDR2 are MDHEN and SYDVKM. With V trimmed by 4 bases and J by 0 bases, 7 bases remained unmatched. CDR3 length: 17 residues.

The CDR3 DNA is TGCAGTTCAACTCTTAAGGAGACCCAGTACTTC. Its translation: CSSTLKETQYF. The chain links TRBV20-1 to TRBJ2-5, with unresolved D. The V end was cut by 8 bases, the J end by 5 bases, with 12 bases between. CDR3 length: 11 residues. Germline V gene data show CDR1 as DFQATT and CDR2 as SNEGSKA (reference sequence).

J is TRBJ2-7 and V is TRBV27, with TRBD1 matching 7 bases. Germline CDR1 is MNHEY and CDR2 is SMNVEV (reference sequence). J gave up 1 base and V 2 bases, and 5 bases lay outside the gene matches. The CDR3 is made up of 15 amino acids. For the CDR3, the DNA is TGTGCCAGCAGTTTAGGGGCAGGGGGTTCCTACGAGCAGTACTTC. This codes for CASSLGAGGSYEQYF.

V and J are TRBV9 and TRBJ1-3; 8 nucleotides match TRBD1. V was clipped by 4 bases and J by 0 bases; unmatched bases: 9. Germline V gives CDR1 SGDLS, CDR2 YYNGEE. This CDR3 has 17 residues. The CDR3 DNA is TGTGCCAGCAGCCCCTGGACAGGGAGGCACTCTGGAAACACCATATATTTT. This translates into CASSPWTGRHSGNTIYF.